These 17 T cell receptor beta chains originate from one sample sequenced in a study of early T cells in non-severe SARS-CoV-2 infection (dated by TCRdb to about 2021). The library relied on 5' RACE. For sequencing, a NextSeq 500 was employed. In-frame beta chains were kept once TCRdb had trimmed the public reads at Q25 with fastp and called clones with MiXCR. Rows with one shared CDR3 protein collapse into an entry with the most common genes and DNA. The sample table contains some 66,000 distinct CDR3 sequences; only one count was recorded for about 12% of them. Of the sample, approximately 5.5% falls within the top ten clones. Sequenced input: whole blood. These receptor sequences come from an adult who was a healthcare worker with PCR-confirmed SARS-CoV-2 infection or an uninfected control (not recorded which).

This clonotype was observed many times. The J gene is TRBJ2-1, the V gene TRBV20-1; 7 bases map to TRBD2. The CDR3 extends over 15 amino acids. J was trimmed by 4 bases and V by 0 bases; bases with no gene match: 6. Germline assignment: CDR1 DFQATT and CDR2 SNEGSKA (reference sequence). The CDR3 spells CSAREGLSPYNEQFF. The CDR3 DNA follows: TGCAGTGCTAGAGAGGGACTATCCCCTTACAATGAGCAGTTCTTC.

This clonotype was counted between two and nine times. The V call is TRBV3-1, the J call TRBJ1-2, with D possibly TRBD1 on 5 matching bases. V was cut by 5 bases and J by 10 bases, with 20 bases left in between. The CDR3 spans 14 residues. Germline V lookup: CDR1 LGHDT, CDR2 YNNKEL (reference sequence). This CDR3 reads CASSFGAGRFSYTF. DNA of the CDR3: TGTGCCAGCAGCTTCGGGGCCGGACGGTTCTCCTACACCTTC.

This clonotype appeared a few times. The chain combines TRBV20-1 with TRBJ2-1; 8 bases agree with TRBD2. Germline V gives CDR1 DFQATT, CDR2 SNEGSKA (reference sequence). J gave up 2 bases and V 4 bases, and 1 base lay outside the gene matches. This CDR3 spans 13 amino acids. CDR3 sequence: CSATGGAYNEQFF. CDR3 nucleotide sequence: TGCAGTGCTACCGGGGGGGCCTACAATGAGCAGTTCTTC.

The sample holds many counts of this clonotype. The chain recombines TRBV18 with TRBJ2-7; D is unclear. The V and J ends lost 0 bases and 1 base respectively, with 7 bases between them. The CDR3 contains 14 residues. The germline V gene encodes CDR1 KGHSH and CDR2 LQKENI. CDR3 amino acids: CASSPPGLSYEQYF. The CDR3 nucleotides are TGTGCCAGCTCACCACCCGGCTTGTCCTACGAGCAGTACTTC.

This clonotype was detected a few times. The V and J genes are TRBV7-2 and TRBJ2-2; D is undetermined. The CDR3 is 15 amino acids. Between the trimmed V and J ends, which lost 2 bases and 0 bases, there was a span of 7 bases. Looked up from germline, CDR1 is SGHTA and CDR2 is FQGNSA. This CDR3 is CASSLWATNTGELFF. CDR3 DNA sequence: TGTGCCAGCAGCTTATGGGCCACGAACACCGGGGAGCTGTTTTTT.

The sample holds a few counts of this clonotype. J is TRBJ2-1 and V is TRBV6-5; 7 positions match TRBD2. The CDR3 has 15 amino acids. V gave up 2 bases and J gave up 7 bases; unmatched junction bases: 8. Germline CDR1 MNHEY, CDR2 SVGAGI. This chain's CDR3 is CASSYSGKSGNEQFF. The CDR3 bases are TGTGCCAGCAGTTACAGCGGGAAGAGTGGAAATGAGCAGTTCTTC.

Ten or more counts support this clonotype. The chain recombines TRBV3-1 with TRBJ2-7, with D maybe TRBD2 (6 bases). Germline CDR1 LGHDT, CDR2 YNNKEL (reference sequence). V gave up 0 bases and J gave up 6 bases, with 12 bases separating them. The length of the CDR3 is 14 residues. The CDR3 region is CASSQEKWGVEQYF. The CDR3, as DNA: TGTGCCAGCAGCCAAGAAAAGTGGGGGGTCGAGCAGTACTTC.

The V and J genes are TRBV24-1 and TRBJ2-1, with 15 bases that match TRBD2. With V trimmed by 2 bases and J by 2 bases, 9 bases remained unmatched. From germline, CDR1 is KGHDR and CDR2 SFDVKD. The CDR3 consists of 20 residues. CDR3 DNA sequence: TGTGCCACCAGTGATTCGCCAGGCCGGACTAGCGGGAGGGCCTACAATGAGCAGTTCTTC. The encoded protein is CATSDSPGRTSGRAYNEQFF.

In its sample, this clonotype was seen a few times. The chain employs TRBV18 and TRBJ1-5, with D hard to call. CDR3 length: 16 residues. CDR1 KGHSH and CDR2 LQKENI come from the germline V gene. Trimming left V 1 base short and J 4 bases short, with 14 bases between. CDR3 nucleotides: TGTGCCAGCTCACCACGGTACTCTGGTGAGAATCAGCCCCAGCATTTT. This sequence encodes CASSPRYSGENQPQHF.

This clonotype was detected only a few times. V usage is TRBV29-1 and J usage is TRBJ1-2; 8 positions match TRBD1. V lost 0 bases, J lost 6 bases, and 9 bases stayed unmatched. The V gene's germline CDR1 is SQVTM and CDR2 ANQGSEA. CDR3 size: 15 residues. CDR3 loop: CSVEDYYRGKNGYTF. The CDR3, as DNA: TGCAGCGTTGAAGATTATTACAGGGGGAAGAATGGCTACACCTTC.

This clonotype was detected a few times. V usage is TRBV12-3 or TRBV12-4 and J usage is TRBJ1-1; perhaps TRBD1 as D (5 bases). Between the trimmed V and J ends, which lost 6 bases and 0 bases, there was a span of 17 bases. The CDR3 contains 16 residues. CDR3 region: CASSPRDGGLNTEAFF. Written as DNA, the CDR3 is TGTGCCAGCAGCCCAAGGGACGGAGGGCTGAACACTGAAGCTTTCTTT.

This clonotype was picked up a small number of times. This rearrangement joins TRBV12-5 to TRBJ1-2; D is unclear. V was cut by 0 bases and J by 0 bases, with 11 bases left in between. CDR3 length equals 16 residues. In germline, CDR1 is LGHNT, CDR2 FRNRAP. CDR3 region: CASGLVLSRSNYGYTF. In nucleotides, the CDR3 is TGTGCTAGTGGTTTGGTACTTAGCCGCTCTAACTATGGCTACACCTTC. Full variable domain (rest looked up from reference TRBV12-5 and TRBJ1-2): DARVTQTPRHKVTEMGQEVTMRCQPILGHNTVFWYRQTMMQGLELLAYFRNRAPLDDSGMPKDRFSAEMPDATLATLKIQPSEPRDSAVYFCASGLVLSRSNYGYTFGSGTRLTVV.

This clonotype was seen more than once but under ten times. The chain joins TRBV11-2 to TRBJ2-1, with D perhaps matching TRBD1 or TRBD2 (6 bases each). V was shortened by 10 bases and J by 4 bases, with 17 bases between the two germline ends. CDR3 length equals 14 residues. Germline V gene lookup returns CDR1 SGHAT and CDR2 FQNNGV. The CDR3: CATGGGGTYNEQFF. The CDR3 coding sequence is TGTGCCACCGGTGGTGGGGGGACATACAATGAGCAGTTCTTC. The whole variable domain, remainder taken from reference TRBV11-2 and TRBJ2-1, is EAGVAQSPRYKIIEKRQSVAFWCNPISGHATLYWYQQILGQGPKLLIQFQNNGVVDDSQLPKDRFSAERLKGVDSTLKIQPAKLEDSAVYLCATGGGGTYNEQFFGPGTRLTVL.

The chain uses TRBV10-2 and TRBJ1-2; 10 nucleotides align to TRBD1. CDR3 length equals 14 residues. The V and J ends lost 7 bases and 5 bases, in that order; junction bases with no gene match: 7. CDR1 is WSHSY and CDR2 is SAAADI in the germline V gene. The DNA of the CDR3 is TGCGCCAGCACCCGGGACAGGGGTTGGTATGGCTACACCTTC. Its protein product is CASTRDRGWYGYTF.

The V call is TRBV9, the J call TRBJ2-7, with D perhaps matching TRBD2 (6 bases). This CDR3 region has 15 residues. The germline CDR1 and CDR2 sequences are SGDLS and YYNGEE. V lost 7 bases to trimming and J lost 1 base, with 18 bases between them. CDR3 region: CASQGGTDDSYEQYF. Here the CDR3 DNA reads TGTGCCAGCCAAGGAGGGACGGACGATTCCTACGAGCAGTACTTC.

This clonotype has more than one count but fewer than ten. J is TRBJ2-7 and V is TRBV10-3; D call uncertain. CDR3 length: 14 residues. The germline CDR1 and CDR2 sequences are ENHRY and SYGVKD. V was clipped by 0 bases and J by 3 bases, with 9 bases between them. In nucleotides, the CDR3 is TGTGCCATCAGTGAGTCGCCAAGGTACTACGAGCAGTACTTC. Translated, it gives CAISESPRYYEQYF.

This clonotype was seen repeatedly, ten times or more. The V call is TRBV7-9, the J call TRBJ2-1; no definite D call. The CDR3 extends over 12 amino acids. V was pared by 6 bases and J by 1 base, with 4 bases between. Looked up from germline, CDR1 is SEHNR and CDR2 is FQNEAQ (reference sequence). The CDR3 sequence: CASSPSYNEQFF. The CDR3 DNA follows: TGTGCCAGCAGTCCGTCCTACAATGAGCAGTTCTTC.